These 23 T cell receptor beta chains were sequenced from one sample in a study of technical replicates of blood from four donors. TCRdb's copy holds only in-frame clones and misses some; the assay was immunoSEQ multiplex PCR. Of some 49,000 clones in the sample, 92% were seen once. Material for sequencing was PBMCs. The receptors were sampled from a human donor in good health. Some clones in this sample may be carry-over from other donors' samples.

The rearrangement joins TRBV6-5 to TRBJ2-5; tentative D call: TRBD1 (5 bases). Per germline, CDR1 MNHEY and CDR2 SVGAGI. Trimming pared 4 bases from V and 5 bases from J, leaving 14 bases between. The CDR3 extends over 14 amino acids. CDR3 sequence: CASSSHRTSETQYF. The CDR3 bases are TGTGCCAGCAGTTCGCACAGGACAAGTGAGACCCAGTACTTC.

The V and J genes are TRBV7-9 and TRBJ1-1; no definite D call. Trimming took 11 bases from V and 5 from J, leaving 18 bases between them. CDR3 length equals 13 residues. Per germline, CDR1 SEHNR and CDR2 FQNEAQ (reference sequence). DNA of the CDR3: TGTGCCCCTTTACGGGGATTGGGAACTGAAGCTTTCTTT. Its translation is CAPLRGLGTEAFF. The variable domain in full, completed from reference TRBV7-9 and TRBJ1-1, reads DTGVSQNPRHKITKRGQNVTFRCDPISEHNRLYWYRQTLGQGPEFLTYFQNEAQLEKSRLLSDRFSAERPKGSFSTLEIQRTEQGDSAMYLCAPLRGLGTEAFFGQGTRLTVV.

The chain employs TRBV7-2 and TRBJ1-1; possibly TRBD1 for D (6 bases). Trimming pared 5 bases from V and 3 bases from J, leaving 10 bases between. Looked up from germline, CDR1 is SGHTA and CDR2 is FQGNSA. This CDR3 has 13 amino acids. The CDR3: CASSPDSYTEAFF. CDR3 nucleotides: TGTGCCAGCAGCCCGGACAGCTACACTGAAGCTTTCTTT.

This clone was seen only once. This sequence joins TRBV29-1 and TRBJ2-5, with 8 bases that match TRBD2. The germline gives CDR1 SQVTM, CDR2 ANQGSEA. After removal of 3 bases from V and 5 bases from J, the junction contained 11 bases not matched to a gene. CDR3 length equals 15 residues. Written as DNA, the CDR3 is TGCAGCGTTGACGGACATCGGGGGGGAGAGGAGACCCAGTACTTC. The encoded protein is CSVDGHRGGEETQYF.

The gene calls are TRBV7-2 and TRBJ1-1; D ambiguous. The CDR3 spans 14 residues. The V and J ends lost 4 bases and 4 bases respectively, with 13 bases between them. The germline gives CDR1 SGHTA, CDR2 FQGNSA. Here the CDR3 reads CASSSQRGGTEAFF. The CDR3 DNA reads TGTGCCAGCAGCTCCCAAAGAGGAGGCACTGAAGCTTTCTTT.

The chain employs TRBV28 and TRBJ1-2; unclear D gene. There are 12 residues in the CDR3. Trimming removed 6 bases from V and 4 bases from J, with 9 bases in between. The V gene's germline CDR1 is MDHEN and CDR2 SYDVKM. CDR3 nucleotide sequence: TGTGCCAGCAGACGGAGTGGCTATGGCTACACCTTC. This codes for CASRRSGYGYTF.

The rearrangement uses TRBV5-1 and TRBJ2-1; TRBD2 is a possible D gene (5 bases). The germline CDR1 and CDR2 sequences are SGHRS and YFSETQ. V was cut by 0 bases and J by 2 bases, with 6 bases left in between. The CDR3 has 14 amino acids. The CDR3 is CASSLELAYNEQFF. In DNA, the CDR3 is TGCGCCAGCAGCTTGGAACTAGCCTACAATGAGCAGTTCTTC.

The chain uses TRBV5-1 and TRBJ2-2, with TRBD2 matching over 9 bases. CDR1 is SGHRS and CDR2 is YFSETQ in the germline V gene. This CDR3 is built from 15 residues. The V segment lost 7 bases and the J segment 3 bases; nucleotides outside the gene matches: 7. The CDR3 loop reads CASSQPSGDTGELFF. CDR3 bases: TGCGCCAGCTCCCAACCTAGCGGGGACACCGGGGAGCTGTTTTTT.

The chain couples TRBV27 to TRBJ2-1; weak D call: TRBD1 (5 bases). The V gene's germline CDR1 is MNHEY and CDR2 SMNVEV (reference sequence). CDR3 length: 13 amino acids. V lost 2 bases, J lost 9 bases, and 11 bases lay in between. Here the CDR3 reads CASSLARAAEQFF. Here the CDR3 DNA reads TGTGCCAGCAGTTTAGCCAGGGCGGCTGAGCAGTTCTTC.

The chain employs TRBV4-2 and TRBJ2-1; D is perhaps TRBD1 (5 bases). Looked up from germline, CDR1 is LGHNA and CDR2 is YNFKEQ. The V end was cut by 0 bases, the J end by 3 bases, with 9 bases between. The CDR3 length is 15 residues. The CDR3 region has the DNA TGTGCCAGCAGCCAAGATAAGGGGTTCTACAATGAGCAGTTCTTC. Protein sequence: CASSQDKGFYNEQFF.

This chain joins TRBV18 and TRBJ2-2; D is uncertain. The CDR3 runs to 14 residues. Germline V gives CDR1 KGHSH, CDR2 LQKENI. Trimming pared 2 bases from V and 1 base from J, leaving 5 bases between. CDR3 residues: CASSPAGNTGELFF. The CDR3 DNA sequence: TGTGCCAGCTCACCAGCCGGGAACACCGGGGAGCTGTTTTTT.

V usage is TRBV4-2 and J usage is TRBJ1-3, with D tentatively TRBD1 (5 bases). Germline loops: CDR1 LGHNA, CDR2 YNFKEQ. The CDR3 sequence is 17 residues long. Trimming removed 0 bases at V and 0 bases at J, with 12 bases between. CDR3 DNA sequence: TGTGCCAGCAGCCAAGACGTAGGGGCGGCCTCTGGAAACACCATATATTTT. It translates to CASSQDVGAASGNTIYF.

The rearrangement joins TRBV6-1 to TRBJ1-6; TRBD1 matches at 7 bases. Trimming removed 1 base from V and 8 bases from J; junction bases left unmatched: 11. The CDR3 contains 17 residues. CDR1 is MNHNS and CDR2 is SASEGT in the germline V gene. The CDR3 loop is CASSEDGTDSLDSPLHF. The DNA of the CDR3 is TGTGCCAGCAGTGAAGATGGGACAGATTCTTTAGATTCACCCCTCCACTTT.

In its sample, this clone was seen once. The chain couples TRBV10-3 to TRBJ1-2; no firm D call. This CDR3 has 15 residues. V shed 1 base and J shed 0 bases, with 9 bases lying between them. Germline V gives CDR1 ENHRY, CDR2 SYGVKD. The DNA of the CDR3 is TGTGCCATCAGTGAGTTGGAGGCAACTAACTATGGCTACACCTTC. Translating gives CAISELEATNYGYTF.

The chain carries TRBV9 and TRBJ2-5, with 7 bases that match TRBD1. The V segment lost 3 bases and the J segment 1 base; nucleotides outside the gene matches: 9. Per the germline V gene, CDR1 is SGDLS and CDR2 is YYNGEE. The CDR3 length is 16 residues. CDR3 nucleotides: TGTGCCAGCAGCGCGAGGCCTAACAGGGGCCAAGAGACCCAGTACTTC. It translates to CASSARPNRGQETQYF. Supplemented by reference TRBV9 and TRBJ2-5, the full variable domain reads DSGVTQTPKHLITATGQRVTLRCSPRSGDLSVYWYQQSLDQGLQFLIQYYNGEERAKGNILERFSAQQFPDLHSELNLSSLELGDSALYFCASSARPNRGQETQYFGPGTRLLVL.

The chain couples TRBV9 to TRBJ1-4; D is perhaps TRBD1 (5 bases). The V gene's germline CDR1 is SGDLS and CDR2 YYNGEE. This CDR3 is built from 17 residues. V was trimmed by 4 bases and J by 5 bases, leaving 21 bases between them. The CDR3 DNA follows: TGTGCCAGCAGCCGACCTGTGACTACGGGGGAGAATGAAAAACTGTTTTTT. Residues: CASSRPVTTGENEKLFF.

The chain is built from TRBV27 and TRBJ2-1, with 10 nucleotides matching TRBD2. Germline loops: CDR1 MNHEY, CDR2 SMNVEV (reference sequence). Trimming cost V 5 bases and J 9 bases; bases outside gene matches: 19. CDR3 size: 18 residues. The DNA for the CDR3 is TGTGCCAGCAGTATACAAATGACTCGGCTAGCGGGAGTGGGTGAGCAGTTCTTC. It yields the protein CASSIQMTRLAGVGEQFF.

This rearrangement joins TRBV14 to TRBJ2-1, with 8 bases lining up with TRBD2. This CDR3 is 17 amino acids long. V gave up 0 bases and J gave up 10 bases; unmatched junction bases: 14. The germline gives CDR1 SGHDN, CDR2 FVKESK. The CDR3 coding sequence is TGTGCCAGCAGCCAAGATCTTTCGATAGCGGGGAAACGCGAGCAGTTCTTC. Translation: CASSQDLSIAGKREQFF.

This rearrangement joins TRBV19 to TRBJ2-3; 9 nucleotides match TRBD2. The CDR3 consists of 15 residues. Germline V lookup: CDR1 LNHDA, CDR2 SQIVND (reference sequence). J gave up 0 bases and V 11 bases, and 9 bases lay outside the gene matches. The DNA of the CDR3 is TGTGCCTCAGGAGATAGCGGGGGAAGCACAGATACGCAGTATTTT. Its protein product is CASGDSGGSTDTQYF.

The chain links TRBV6-5 to TRBJ2-7; D is possibly TRBD2 (5 bases). Germline CDR1 is MNHEY and CDR2 is SVGAGI. Trimming removed 6 bases at V and 2 bases at J, with 17 bases between. The CDR3 runs 15 residues. The CDR3 is CASRPSRTGTYEQYF. CDR3 bases: TGTGCCAGCAGGCCTTCGAGGACGGGAACCTACGAGCAGTACTTC.

The J gene is TRBJ1-1, the V gene TRBV10-3; a possible D gene is TRBD1 (6 bases). The V end was cut by 10 bases, the J end by 3 bases, with 15 bases between. The CDR3 length is 13 residues. Germline V gives CDR1 ENHRY, CDR2 SYGVKD. In DNA, the CDR3 is TGTGCCAGCGGTCAACAGGGAGACACTGAAGCTTTCTTT. As protein: CASGQQGDTEAFF.

The rearrangement joins TRBV6-5 to TRBJ1-3; tentative D call: TRBD1 (6 bases). Trimming shortened V by 5 bases and J by 10 bases, and 18 bases separated the two germline ends. The CDR3 is made up of 14 amino acids. The germline V gene encodes CDR1 MNHEY and CDR2 SVGAGI. CDR3 coding DNA: TGTGCCAGCAGTGTCGAGGGGACAAGTAAAACCATATATTTT. The encoded protein is CASSVEGTSKTIYF.

This chain links TRBV29-1 with TRBJ1-2, with D perhaps TRBD1 (5 bases). CDR3 length: 11 residues. V gave up 2 bases and J gave up 8 bases, with 9 bases separating them. From germline, CDR1 is SQVTM and CDR2 ANQGSEA. CDR3 protein: CSVETGGGYTF. The CDR3 coding sequence is TGCAGCGTTGAAACTGGGGGGGGCTACACCTTC.